Following are 12 T cell receptor beta chains from one sample sequenced in a study of T-cell memory formation after mild COVID-19. TCRdb redid the calling of the 5' RACE reads with MiXCR, one entry per CDR3 protein. The table shows over 500,000 distinct CDR3 sequences, with 15% to 20% occurring only once. Input material: PBMCs or a T cell subset sorted from them (not recorded which). The receptor set was obtained from an adult woman who had mild COVID-19 (a few samples of this study predate the infection). Cell type and time point are not known.

J is TRBJ2-3 and V is TRBV6-5; 8 bases line up with TRBD2. V lost 7 bases to trimming and J lost 0 bases; unmatched junction nucleotides: 15. The CDR3 sequence is 18 residues long. Per the germline V gene, CDR1 is MNHEY and CDR2 is SVGAGI. The CDR3, as DNA: TGTGCCAGCAACCCCTCTTCTTTAGCGGGATTGAGCACAGATACGCAGTATTTT. It codes for CASNPSSLAGLSTDTQYF.

This clonotype has just a few counts. The rearrangement uses TRBV12-3 or TRBV12-4 and TRBJ2-5; D is possibly TRBD1 (5 bases). This CDR3 has 15 residues. The V and J ends lost 5 bases and 5 bases respectively, with 18 bases between them. Here the CDR3 reads CASSPGLLQVETQYF. Written as DNA, the CDR3 is TGTGCCAGCAGTCCAGGGCTGCTCCAAGTGGAGACCCAGTACTTC.

This sequence joins TRBV15 and TRBJ2-7; TRBD2 might be the D (6 bases). Germline V CDR1 and CDR2: LNHNV, YYDKDF (reference sequence). With 0 bases removed from V and 0 bases from J, the gap between germline ends came to 18 bases. The CDR3 length is 18 residues. CDR3: CATSRERSGGRDSYEQYF. In DNA form, the CDR3 reads TGTGCCACCAGCAGAGAGAGATCCGGAGGGAGAGACTCCTACGAGCAGTACTTC.

J is TRBJ2-1 and V is TRBV6-2 or TRBV6-3, with 8 nucleotides matching TRBD1. CDR3 length equals 15 residues. Germline V gene data show CDR1 as MNHEY and CDR2 as SVGEGT. Unmatched junction bases numbered 4, after V lost 6 bases and J lost 0 bases. The CDR3 DNA is TGTGCCAGCAGACGGACAGGGAGCTCCTACAATGAGCAGTTCTTC. This encodes CASRRTGSSYNEQFF.

The table lists this clonotype with a few counts. This chain connects TRBV7-2 to TRBJ1-2; unclear D gene. This CDR3 comprises 12 residues. Per germline, CDR1 SGHTA and CDR2 FQGNSA. Deletions cut 4 bases from V and 4 bases from J, with 7 bases between. CDR3 DNA sequence: TGTGCCAGCAGCTCGAGAGCCTATGGCTACACCTTC. Its translation: CASSSRAYGYTF.

This clonotype has a count of ten or more. This chain links TRBV20-1 with TRBJ1-2, with 8 bases lining up with TRBD1. V lost 7 bases to trimming and J lost 8 bases; unmatched junction nucleotides: 9. CDR1 is DFQATT and CDR2 is SNEGSKA in the germline V gene (reference sequence). The CDR3 loop spans 12 amino acids. The CDR3 DNA reads as TGCAGTGTTCCGGACAGGGTAGGCGGCTACACCTTC. Amino acids: CSVPDRVGGYTF.

This clonotype was recorded a few times. The J gene is TRBJ2-7, the V gene TRBV7-2; 7 bases map to TRBD2. The germline CDR1 and CDR2 sequences are SGHTA and FQGNSA. The CDR3 has 16 residues. With V trimmed by 5 bases and J by 2 bases, 12 bases remained unmatched. The CDR3 loop reads CASSLDSTSATYEQYF. As DNA, the CDR3 is TGTGCCAGCAGCCTCGACAGTACTAGCGCCACCTACGAGCAGTACTTC.

This clonotype was picked up a small number of times. The J gene is TRBJ1-1, the V gene TRBV29-1; tentatively, D is TRBD1 (5 bases). Deletions cut 3 bases from V and 4 bases from J, with 6 bases between. The CDR3 has 11 amino acids. Germline lookup yields CDR1 SQVTM and CDR2 ANQGSEA. CDR3 sequence reads: CSVEGGTEAFF. CDR3 nucleotides: TGCAGCGTTGAGGGGGGCACTGAAGCTTTCTTT.

The CDR3 nucleotides read TGTGCCAGCAGCTTGGGACCGGGCTCTAATGAAAAACTGTTTTTT. Amino acids: CASSLGPGSNEKLFF. The J gene is TRBJ1-4, the V gene TRBV5-4; no clear D gene. V was pared by 0 bases and J by 3 bases, with 9 bases between. The germline CDR1 and CDR2 sequences are SGHNT and YYREEE (reference sequence). This CDR3 comprises 15 residues.

The gene calls are TRBV12-3 or TRBV12-4 and TRBJ1-2; no clear D gene. The ends were cut back, 7 bases at V and 4 bases at J, with 16 bases in the middle. This CDR3 has 14 residues. The CDR3 DNA reads TGTGCCAGCACCCGGGGATCGGAAACCTATGGCTACACCTTC. Its translation: CASTRGSETYGYTF.

The sample holds a few counts of this clonotype. The chain employs TRBV12-3 or TRBV12-4 and TRBJ2-2; D remains ambiguous. V gave up 7 bases and J gave up 5 bases, with 5 bases separating them. The CDR3 loop spans 11 amino acids. CDR3 coding DNA: TGTGCCAGCACTACTACCGGGGAGCTGTTTTTT. Its protein is CASTTTGELFF.

CDR3 sequence (DNA): TGCAGCGTTCCGGATGGTACCGGATTCACAGATACGCAGTATTTT. Its protein product is CSVPDGTGFTDTQYF. The chain uses TRBV29-1 and TRBJ2-3; D is ambiguous. The V gene's germline CDR1 is SQVTM and CDR2 ANQGSEA. Trimming removed 5 bases from V and 2 bases from J, with 17 bases in between. The CDR3 spans 15 residues.